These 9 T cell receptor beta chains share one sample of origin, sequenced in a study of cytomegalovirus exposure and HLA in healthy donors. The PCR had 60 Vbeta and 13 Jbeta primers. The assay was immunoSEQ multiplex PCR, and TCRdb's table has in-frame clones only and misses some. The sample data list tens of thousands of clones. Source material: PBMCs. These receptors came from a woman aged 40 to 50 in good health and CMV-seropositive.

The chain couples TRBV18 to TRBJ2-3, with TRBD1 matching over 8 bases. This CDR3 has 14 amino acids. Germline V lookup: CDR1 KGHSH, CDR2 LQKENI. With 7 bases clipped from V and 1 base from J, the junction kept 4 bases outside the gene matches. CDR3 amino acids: CASLPTGGTDTQYF. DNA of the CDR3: TGTGCCAGCTTACCGACAGGGGGCACAGATACGCAGTATTTT. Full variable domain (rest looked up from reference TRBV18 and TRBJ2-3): NAGVMQNPRHLVRRRGQEARLRCSPMKGHSHVYWYRQLPEEGLKFMVYLQKENIIDESGMPKERFSAEFPKEGPSILRIQQVVRGDSAAYFCASLPTGGTDTQYFGPGTRLTVL.

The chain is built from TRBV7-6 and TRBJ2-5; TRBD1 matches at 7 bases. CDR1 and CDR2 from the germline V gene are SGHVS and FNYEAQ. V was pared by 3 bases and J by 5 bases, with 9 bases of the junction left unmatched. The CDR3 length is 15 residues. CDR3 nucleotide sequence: TGTGCCAGCAGCTTGGTAGGGGGCGAAGATGAGACCCAGTACTTC. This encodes CASSLVGGEDETQYF.

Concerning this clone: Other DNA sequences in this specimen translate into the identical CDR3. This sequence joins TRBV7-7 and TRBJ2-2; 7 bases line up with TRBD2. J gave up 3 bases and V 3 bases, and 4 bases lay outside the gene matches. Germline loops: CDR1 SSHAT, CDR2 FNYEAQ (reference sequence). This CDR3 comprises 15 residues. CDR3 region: CASSLASGYTGELFF. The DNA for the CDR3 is TGTGCCAGCAGCTTGGCTAGCGGCTACACCGGGGAGCTGTTTTTT.

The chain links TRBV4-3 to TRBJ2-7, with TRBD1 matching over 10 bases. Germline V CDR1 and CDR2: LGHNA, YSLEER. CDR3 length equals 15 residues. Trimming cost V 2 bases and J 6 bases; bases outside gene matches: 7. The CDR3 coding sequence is TGCGCCAGCAGCCAACTCGGACAGGGGGTTGGCGAGCAGTACTTC. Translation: CASSQLGQGVGEQYF.

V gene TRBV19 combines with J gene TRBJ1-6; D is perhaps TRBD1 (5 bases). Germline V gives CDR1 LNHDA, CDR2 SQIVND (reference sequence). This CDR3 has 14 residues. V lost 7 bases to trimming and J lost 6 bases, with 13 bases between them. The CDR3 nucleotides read TGTGCCAGTAACTTAGGACAAGTTAATTCACCCCTCCACTTT. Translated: CASNLGQVNSPLHF.

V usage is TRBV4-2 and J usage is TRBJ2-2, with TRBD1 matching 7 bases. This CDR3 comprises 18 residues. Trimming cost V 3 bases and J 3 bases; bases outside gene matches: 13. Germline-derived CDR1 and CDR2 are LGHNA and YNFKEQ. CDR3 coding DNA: TGTGCCAGCAGCCATATATATAACAGGGGACAGCACACCGGGGAGCTGTTTTTT. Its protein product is CASSHIYNRGQHTGELFF.

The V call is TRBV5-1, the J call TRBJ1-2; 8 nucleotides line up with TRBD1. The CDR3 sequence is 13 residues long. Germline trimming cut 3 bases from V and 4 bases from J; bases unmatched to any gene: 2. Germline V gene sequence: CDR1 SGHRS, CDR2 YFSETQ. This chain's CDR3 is CASSSGQGYGYTF. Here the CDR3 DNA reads TGCGCCAGCAGCTCCGGACAGGGCTATGGCTACACCTTC. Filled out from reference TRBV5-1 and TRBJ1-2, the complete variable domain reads KAGVTQTPRYLIKTRGQQVTLSCSPISGHRSVSWYQQTPGQGLQFLFEYFSETQRNKGNFPGRFSGRQFSNSRSEMNVSTLELGDSALYLCASSSGQGYGYTFGSGTRLTVV.

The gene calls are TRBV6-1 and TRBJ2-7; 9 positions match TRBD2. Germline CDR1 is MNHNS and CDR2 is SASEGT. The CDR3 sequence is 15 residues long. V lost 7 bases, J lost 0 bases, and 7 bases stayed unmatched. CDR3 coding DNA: TGTGCCAGCACCCTAACTAGCGGGCTCTCCTACGAGCAGTACTTC. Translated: CASTLTSGLSYEQYF.

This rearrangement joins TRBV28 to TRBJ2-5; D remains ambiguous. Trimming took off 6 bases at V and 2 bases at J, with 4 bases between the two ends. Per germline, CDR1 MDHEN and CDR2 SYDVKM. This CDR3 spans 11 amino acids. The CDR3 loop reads CASSSQETQYF. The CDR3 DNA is TGTGCCAGCAGCAGTCAAGAGACCCAGTACTTC.